Shown below are 3 T cell receptor beta chains from a single sample sequenced in a study of blood T cell repertoires in COVID-19. The protocol was immunoSEQ multiplex PCR, while the TCRdb copy is restricted to in-frame clones and leaves out a portion. The repertoire holds 150,000 or so clones, roughly 88% seen once, with roughly 15% in the top ten. The sample was PBMCs or T cells enriched from blood (not recorded which). These TCRs come from a man aged 50 to 59 who had recovered from COVID-19.

This clone was counted between two and nine times. This chain connects TRBV28 to TRBJ2-5; D possibly corresponds to TRBD1 (6 bases). The length of the CDR3 is 17 residues. Looked up from germline, CDR1 is MDHEN and CDR2 is SYDVKM. The ends were cut back, 3 bases at V and 0 bases at J, with 17 bases in the middle. CDR3 residues: CASSFSHSTGDQETQYF. CDR3 in DNA: TGTGCCAGCAGTTTTTCACACTCGACAGGCGACCAAGAGACCCAGTACTTC.

V gene TRBV7-8 combines with J gene TRBJ1-1, with TRBD1 matching 9 bases. The ends lost 4 bases at V and 6 bases at J; junction bases unmatched: 9. Per germline, CDR1 SGHVS and CDR2 FQNEAQ. The CDR3 consists of 15 residues. In DNA, the CDR3 is TGTGCCAGCAGCTCGACTCGGGACAGGGTTGCTGAAGCTTTCTTT. Protein product: CASSSTRDRVAEAFF.

This clone was seen more than once but under ten times. This chain joins TRBV30 and TRBJ1-4; D ambiguous. CDR1 is GTSNPN and CDR2 is SVGIG in the germline V gene (reference sequence). The germline V and J ends were trimmed by 0 bases and 8 bases, with 13 bases remaining between them. This CDR3 contains 14 residues. The CDR3 nucleotides are TGTGCCTGGAGTGTATCCGGGGTTGGAGAAAAACTGTTTTTT. Encoded protein: CAWSVSGVGEKLFF.